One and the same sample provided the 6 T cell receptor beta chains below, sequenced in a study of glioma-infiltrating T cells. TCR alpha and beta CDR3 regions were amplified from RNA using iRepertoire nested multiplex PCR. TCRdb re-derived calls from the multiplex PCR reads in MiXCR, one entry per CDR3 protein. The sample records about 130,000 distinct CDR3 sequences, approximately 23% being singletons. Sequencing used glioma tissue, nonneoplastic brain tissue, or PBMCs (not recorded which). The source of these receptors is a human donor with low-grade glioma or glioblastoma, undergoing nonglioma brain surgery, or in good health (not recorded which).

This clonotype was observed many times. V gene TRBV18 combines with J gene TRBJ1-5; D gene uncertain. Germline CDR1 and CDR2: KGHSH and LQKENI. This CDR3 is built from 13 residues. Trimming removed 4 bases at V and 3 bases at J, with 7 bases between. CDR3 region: CASSLGNNQPQHF. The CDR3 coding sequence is TGTGCCAGCTCACTCGGAAACAATCAGCCCCAGCATTTT. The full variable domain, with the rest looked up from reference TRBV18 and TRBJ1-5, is NAGVMQNPRHLVRRRGQEARLRCSPMKGHSHVYWYRQLPEEGLKFMVYLQKENIIDESGMPKERFSAEFPKEGPSILRIQQVVRGDSAAYFCASSLGNNQPQHFGDGTRLSIL.

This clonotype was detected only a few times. The CDR3 loop is CAISWDSPTDTQYF. The DNA for the CDR3 is TGTGCCATCAGTTGGGACAGCCCCACAGATACGCAGTATTTT. The rearrangement joins TRBV10-3 to TRBJ2-3; 7 bases are shared with TRBD1. Germline CDR1 ENHRY, CDR2 SYGVKD. The CDR3 length is 14 residues. V shed 5 bases and J 2 bases; nucleotides not matched to a gene: 4.

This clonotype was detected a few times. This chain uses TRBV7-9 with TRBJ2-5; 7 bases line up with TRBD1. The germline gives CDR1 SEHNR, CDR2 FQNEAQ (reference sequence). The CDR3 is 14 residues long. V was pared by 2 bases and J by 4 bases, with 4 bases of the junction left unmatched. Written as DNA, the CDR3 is TGTGCCAGCAGCTTATCTACAGGGGTAGAGACCCAGTACTTC. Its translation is CASSLSTGVETQYF.

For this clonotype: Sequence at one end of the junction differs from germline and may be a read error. Here the CDR3 reads CGVDRGFQAFF. In nucleotides, the CDR3 is TGCGGCGTTGATAGAGGGTTTCAAGCTTTCTTT. This chain connects TRBV29-1 to TRBJ1-1; D is unclear. The CDR3 has 11 residues. From germline, CDR1 is SQVTM and CDR2 ANQGSEA.

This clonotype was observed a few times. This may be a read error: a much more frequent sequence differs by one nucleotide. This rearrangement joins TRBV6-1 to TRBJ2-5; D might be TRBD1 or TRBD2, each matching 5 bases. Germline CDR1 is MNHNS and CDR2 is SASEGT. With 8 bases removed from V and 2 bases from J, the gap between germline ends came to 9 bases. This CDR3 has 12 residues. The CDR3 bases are TGTGCCAGCTGGGGGAATCAAGAGACCCAGTACTTC. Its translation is CASWGNQETQYF.

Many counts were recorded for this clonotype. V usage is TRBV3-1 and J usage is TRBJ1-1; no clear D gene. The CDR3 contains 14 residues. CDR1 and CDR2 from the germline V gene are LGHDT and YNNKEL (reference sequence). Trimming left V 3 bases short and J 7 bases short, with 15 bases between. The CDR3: CASSHRSRSGEAFF. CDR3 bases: TGTGCCAGCAGCCATCGAAGCAGGTCGGGTGAAGCTTTCTTT.